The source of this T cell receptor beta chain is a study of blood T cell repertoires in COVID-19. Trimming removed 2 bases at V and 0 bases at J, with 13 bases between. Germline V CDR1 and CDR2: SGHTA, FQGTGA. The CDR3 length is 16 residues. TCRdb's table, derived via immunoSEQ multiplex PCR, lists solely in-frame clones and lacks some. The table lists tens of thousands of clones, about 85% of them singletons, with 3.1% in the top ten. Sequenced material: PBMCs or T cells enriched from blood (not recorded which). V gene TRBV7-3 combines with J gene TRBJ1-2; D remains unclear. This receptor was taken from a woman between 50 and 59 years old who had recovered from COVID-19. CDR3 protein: CASSLGRSGANYGYTF. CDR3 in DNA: TGTGCCAGCAGCTTAGGACGTTCCGGGGCTAACTATGGCTACACCTTC.